This T cell receptor beta chain was profiled in a study of T-cell memory formation after mild COVID-19. V lost 1 base and J lost 1; bases outside the gene matches: 7. CDR1 is MGHRA, CDR2 YSYEKL, per germline. The CDR3 covers 17 residues. TCRdb recomputed calls from the 5' RACE reads with MiXCR, one row per CDR3 protein. The sample lists roughly 450,000 distinct CDR3 sequences, roughly 20% occurring once. Sequencing used PBMCs or a T cell subset sorted from them (not recorded which). The TCR sequence derives from an adult woman who had mild COVID-19 (a few samples of this study predate the infection). Cell type and time point are not known. J is TRBJ2-1 and V is TRBV4-1; 7 positions match TRBD2. CDR3 nucleotide sequence: TGCGCCAGCAGCCAAGGAGGACTAGTTGGATCCTACAATGAGCAGTTCTTC. This gives the protein CASSQGGLVGSYNEQFF.